The T cell receptor (beta chain) under discussion was sequenced for a study of T cells in Graves' hyperthyroidism and ophthalmopathy. RNA transcripts gave rise to amplified TCR beta CDR3 regions. First-round RT-PCR of the TCR CDR3 relied on the HTBI primer set. Each CDR3 protein is one row after TCRdb ran MiXCR on the multiplex PCR reads. Of 200,000 to 300,000 distinct CDR3 sequences detected, more than 20% appear once; the ten largest clones hold about 40%. A NOSPECS grade of at least 4, a Clinical Activity Score of at least 3 and duration under 3 months were recorded in ophthalmopathy patients. Lactation, pregnancy, other autoimmune disease or uncontrolled infection excluded patients. It was over 9.5 ml of fresh peripheral blood that supplied the PBMCs. The germline V gene encodes CDR1 SGHTA and CDR2 FQGNSA. This CDR3 is built from 17 residues. J lost 2 bases, V lost 1 base, and 7 bases had no gene match.

This clonotype was observed a few times. V is TRBV7-2 and J is TRBJ1-5, with TRBD1 matching over 8 bases. This TCR was recovered from a middle-aged woman with Graves' ophthalmopathy. Sequencing used blood. The CDR3: CASSLGQGAGGNQPQHF. The CDR3, as DNA: TGTGCCAGCAGCTTAGGGCAGGGGGCGGGTGGCAATCAGCCCCAGCATTTT.